This entry lists 23 T cell receptor beta chains sequenced from one sample in a study of T cells in Graves' hyperthyroidism and ophthalmopathy (dated by TCRdb to about 2019). The protocol used for the library was multiplex PCR. The sample was run on an Illumina HiSeq 2000. The TCR beta CDR3 regions were amplified from RNA transcripts. The first round of RT-PCR for the TCR CDR3 was performed with the HTBI primer set and the Qiagen OneStep RT-PCR kit. The public reads were reanalyzed by TCRdb: fastp trimming at Q25, MiXCR alignment, in-frame beta chains only. Identical CDR3 proteins give one entry, which carries the most common genes and DNA. The sample profile shows around 56,000 distinct CDR3 sequences; roughly 50% of them were found once. The ten largest clonotypes hold approximately 3.4% of the sample. The source material was blood. The receptors derive from a woman aged 55-70 years with Graves' ophthalmopathy.

This clonotype was counted at least ten times. This sequence joins TRBV11-2 and TRBJ1-2; 8 bases match TRBD1. Germline V gene data show CDR1 as SGHAT and CDR2 as FQNNGV. Trimming removed 1 base from V and 5 bases from J; junction bases left unmatched: 6. This CDR3 has 15 amino acids. This CDR3 reads CASSLGRGPAYGYTF. CDR3 in DNA: TGTGCCAGCAGCTTAGGCAGGGGGCCCGCGTATGGCTACACCTTC.

This clonotype was recorded at least ten times. V and J are TRBV9 and TRBJ2-5; TRBD2 matches at 9 bases. This CDR3 region has 15 residues. After removal of 1 base from V and 3 bases from J, the junction contained 4 bases not matched to a gene. Germline assignment: CDR1 SGDLS and CDR2 YYNGEE. This CDR3 reads CASSVTPSGEETQYF. The CDR3 bases are TGTGCCAGCAGCGTAACGCCTAGCGGGGAAGAGACCCAGTACTTC.

This clonotype was recorded at least ten times. The CDR3 reads CASSLRGGGAYNEQFF. In DNA form, the CDR3 reads TGTGCCAGCAGCCTCCGGGGCGGGGGGGCGTACAATGAGCAGTTCTTC. V is TRBV5-4 and J is TRBJ2-1; 9 positions match TRBD2. Trimming cost V 4 bases and J 4 bases; bases outside gene matches: 9. This CDR3 spans 16 amino acids. Germline loops: CDR1 SGHNT, CDR2 YYREEE (reference sequence).

The table lists this clonotype with a few counts. The rearrangement links TRBV24-1 to TRBJ2-1, with D maybe TRBD1 (6 bases). Germline loops: CDR1 KGHDR, CDR2 SFDVKD. This CDR3 region has 14 residues. Trimming stripped 2 bases from V and 7 bases from J, with 11 bases between. CDR3 residues: CATSDYNRENEQFF. The DNA for the CDR3 is TGTGCCACCAGTGATTACAACAGGGAAAATGAGCAGTTCTTC.

The sample holds many counts of this clonotype. This sequence joins TRBV11-3 and TRBJ2-1; no clear D. The CDR3 has 12 residues. Trimming took 5 bases from V and 9 from J, leaving 11 bases between them. Germline V CDR1 and CDR2: SGHNT, YENEEA. CDR3 amino acids: CASSKDGVEQFF. Written as DNA, the CDR3 is TGTGCCAGCAGCAAAGACGGTGTTGAGCAGTTCTTC.

There are many counts of this clonotype. The V call is TRBV14, the J call TRBJ2-4; possible D gene TRBD2, 6 bases. Trimming left V 3 bases short and J 9 bases short, with 33 bases between. This CDR3 is built from 20 residues. CDR1 is SGHDN, CDR2 FVKESK, per germline. The CDR3 DNA is TGTGCCAGCAGCCAGACACTAGCCCCCAATGTCGGGGTCCTAGGCGGCATTCAGTACTTC. Translation: CASSQTLAPNVGVLGGIQYF.

Concerning this clonotype: A much larger clone differs from this one at a single base, so this may be a read error. This chain links TRBV30 with TRBJ1-4; 10 positions agree with TRBD1. CDR1 is GTSNPN and CDR2 is SVGIG in the germline V gene (reference sequence). Losses at the gene ends were 6 bases for V and 7 bases for J; bases not matched to a gene: 5. CDR3 length: 13 residues. DNA for the CDR3: TGTGCCTGCGGACAGGGGGGAATTGAAAAACTGTTTTTT. Translation gives CACGQGGIEKLFF. Full variable domain (outside the CDR3, taken from reference TRBV30 and TRBJ1-4): SQTIHQWPATLVQPVGSPLSLECTVEGTSNPNLYWYRQAAGRGLQLLFYSVGIGQISSEVPQNLSASRPQDRQFILSSKKLLLSDSGFYLCACGQGGIEKLFFGSGTQLSVL.

This clonotype appeared many times. This chain connects TRBV20-1 to TRBJ2-1, with 11 bases matching TRBD1. V trimming: 5 bases; J trimming: 7 bases; junction bases outside the gene matches: 10. The CDR3 is 15 amino acids. In germline, CDR1 is DFQATT, CDR2 SNEGSKA (reference sequence). The CDR3 here is CSASDSGTGGNEQFF. CDR3 DNA: TGCAGTGCTTCAGACTCGGGGACAGGGGGGAATGAGCAGTTCTTC.

This clonotype was detected ten times or more. This chain links TRBV12-3 or TRBV12-4 with TRBJ2-6; D is perhaps TRBD2 (6 bases). V gave up 5 bases and J gave up 0 bases, with 11 bases separating them. There are 16 residues in the CDR3. CDR3 amino acids: CASSAGRSSGANVLTF. CDR3 bases: TGTGCCAGCAGTGCGGGACGGAGCTCTGGGGCCAACGTCCTGACTTTC.

The chain uses TRBV12-5 and TRBJ2-2; D is unclear. The V and J ends lost 1 base and 3 bases respectively, with 0 bases between them. Germline values: CDR1 LGHNT, CDR2 FRNRAP. The CDR3 has 12 residues. Here the CDR3 DNA reads TGTGCTAGTGGTTTGGACACCGGGGAGCTGTTTTTT. The encoded protein is CASGLDTGELFF.

This clonotype was recorded a few times. The genes are TRBV29-1 and TRBJ2-7; D tentatively reads TRBD1 or TRBD2 (5 bases each). Germline V CDR1 and CDR2: SQVTM, ANQGSEA. Trimming cost V 3 bases and J 6 bases, with 15 bases left between them. The CDR3 extends over 13 amino acids. The CDR3 spells CSVDSTRGGEQYF. CDR3 in DNA: TGCAGCGTTGATTCTACCCGGGGCGGCGAGCAGTACTTC.

For this clonotype: The junction does not match germline at one end; this may be a read error. CDR3 in amino acids: CAGSYSSSIQPQHF. The DNA of the CDR3 is TGTGCCGGCAGTTACTCGTCGAGCATTCAGCCCCAGCATTTT. The J gene is TRBJ1-5, the V gene TRBV6-1; D ambiguous. The CDR3 has 14 residues. The germline V gene encodes CDR1 MNHNS and CDR2 SASEGT.

The chain is built from TRBV19 and TRBJ1-2; TRBD1 aligns across 7 bases. Losses at the gene ends were 5 bases for V and 0 bases for J; bases not matched to a gene: 12. Germline CDR1 reads LNHDA; CDR2 reads SQIVND (reference sequence). The CDR3 spans 17 residues. The CDR3 nucleotides read TGTGCCAGTAGTTATCCAACGGGACAGCTTGCTAACTATGGCTACACCTTC. The encoded protein is CASSYPTGQLANYGYTF.

V usage is TRBV3-1 and J usage is TRBJ2-5; D is unclear. This CDR3 spans 11 amino acids. CDR1 is LGHDT and CDR2 is YNNKEL in the germline V gene (reference sequence). The V gene lost 4 bases and the J gene lost 1 base, with 1 base spanning the gap. CDR3: CASSRQETQYF. The CDR3 nucleotides are TGTGCCAGCAGCCGCCAAGAGACCCAGTACTTC.

This sequence joins TRBV6-6 and TRBJ2-7; possibly TRBD1 for D (9 bases). The germline V and J ends were trimmed by 7 bases and 2 bases, with 18 bases remaining between them. From germline, CDR1 is MNHNY and CDR2 SVGAGI (reference sequence). This CDR3 contains 15 residues. The CDR3: CASNRGGQGAYEQYF. CDR3 nucleotide sequence: TGTGCCAGCAATCGGGGGGGACAGGGAGCCTACGAGCAGTACTTC.

This clonotype was observed a few times. V usage is TRBV18 and J usage is TRBJ1-3; 7 bases are a match to TRBD1. CDR1 is KGHSH and CDR2 is LQKENI in the germline V gene. Unmatched junction bases numbered 2, after V lost 3 bases and J lost 3 bases. This CDR3 region has 14 residues. This CDR3 reads CASSPGQVGNTIYF. CDR3 DNA: TGTGCCAGCTCACCCGGACAGGTTGGAAACACCATATATTTT.

The V gene is TRBV19, the J gene TRBJ2-2, with D tentatively TRBD1 or TRBD2 (6 bases each). Germline loops: CDR1 LNHDA, CDR2 SQIVND (reference sequence). V lost 5 bases, J lost 8 bases, and 24 bases lay in between. This CDR3 is 17 amino acids long. This chain's CDR3 is CASSPTVQRGRFGELFF. CDR3 in DNA: TGTGCCAGTAGTCCGACGGTACAACGGGGGCGGTTTGGGGAGCTGTTTTTT.

The chain links TRBV25-1 to TRBJ2-1; TRBD2 is a possible D gene (6 bases). The germline V and J ends were trimmed by 3 bases and 0 bases, with 15 bases remaining between them. CDR3 size: 17 residues. Germline V lookup: CDR1 MGHDK, CDR2 SYGVNS. CDR3 in amino acids: CASSDTGTFSSYNEQFF. DNA for the CDR3: TGTGCCAGCAGTGACACCGGGACTTTCAGCTCCTACAATGAGCAGTTCTTC.

This clonotype has just one count. One end of the junction fails to match germline, which may point to a read error. The J gene is TRBJ2-6, the V gene TRBV7-2, with D perhaps TRBD2 (5 bases). Per the germline V gene, CDR1 is SGHTA and CDR2 is FQGNSA. The length of the CDR3 is 16 residues. The CDR3 is CASSSVDLSEANVVTF. In DNA, the CDR3 is TGTGCCAGCAGCTCCGTGGACTTATCTGAAGCCAACGTCGTGACTTTC.

The chain uses TRBV7-9 and TRBJ1-1; D possibly corresponds to TRBD1 (6 bases). The germline CDR1 and CDR2 sequences are SEHNR and FQNEAQ (reference sequence). The CDR3 sequence is 14 residues long. The ends were cut back, 5 bases at V and 5 bases at J, with 15 bases in the middle. The CDR3 is CASSLGHPETEAFF. Written as DNA, the CDR3 is TGTGCCAGCAGCCTGGGACACCCGGAAACTGAAGCTTTCTTT.

With regard to this clonotype: A read error is likely, as this CDR3 ends without the conserved phenylalanine or tryptophan. V is TRBV12-3 or TRBV12-4 and J is TRBJ2-1; tentatively, D is TRBD2 (6 bases). The ends were cut back, 1 base at V and 12 bases at J, with 16 bases in the middle. The CDR3 consists of 14 residues. The CDR3 DNA is TGTGCCAGCAGTTTAGAAGCGGGCAGGGTGGTGCAGTTCCTC. This gives the protein CASSLEAGRVVQFL.

The chain links TRBV7-2 to TRBJ1-1; tentative D call: TRBD1 (6 bases). This CDR3 comprises 15 residues. Between the trimmed V and J ends, which lost 1 base and 5 bases, there was a span of 14 bases. Germline V gives CDR1 SGHTA, CDR2 FQGNSA. CDR3 amino acids: CASSLDPTGGTEAFF. CDR3 DNA sequence: TGTGCCAGCAGCTTAGACCCGACAGGCGGTACTGAAGCTTTCTTT.

The rearrangement joins TRBV9 to TRBJ2-3; D may be TRBD1 or TRBD2 (6 bases each). The V gene lost 6 bases and the J gene lost 8 bases, with 22 bases spanning the gap. The CDR3 sequence is 15 residues long. CDR1 is SGDLS and CDR2 is YYNGEE in the germline V gene. CDR3 in DNA: TGTGCCAGCACCTCAGGAGGGGGGCGCGCAGGTACGCAGTATTTT. As protein: CASTSGGGRAGTQYF.